This paragraph covers one T cell receptor (beta chain) sequence. Its antigen is as yet unknown. The data belong to a study of yellow fever vaccine responses in identical twins. The CDR3 loop spans 17 amino acids. Trimming cost V 0 bases and J 0 bases, with 9 bases left between them. Study-level points and caveats: Twins' vaccine T cell responses reportedly seemed partly convergent and partly personalized.

TCRdb fed the RT-PCR reads into MiXCR, producing one record per CDR3 protein. The sample records more than 5,500 distinct CDR3 sequences, approximately 70% being singletons. Sequenced material: T cells from blood (PBMCs), unsorted or a sorted subset (not recorded which), taken before or after yellow fever vaccination (not recorded which). This TCR came from a woman in her late teens or twenties who received the yellow fever vaccine. V usage is TRBV23-1 and J usage is TRBJ1-6; D is uncertain. TRBV23-1 is given ORF status, its function remaining uncertain. CDR3 sequence: CASSQSQASSYNSPLHF. The CDR3 bases are TGCGCCAGCAGTCAATCCCAGGCGAGCTCCTATAATTCACCCCTCCACTTT.